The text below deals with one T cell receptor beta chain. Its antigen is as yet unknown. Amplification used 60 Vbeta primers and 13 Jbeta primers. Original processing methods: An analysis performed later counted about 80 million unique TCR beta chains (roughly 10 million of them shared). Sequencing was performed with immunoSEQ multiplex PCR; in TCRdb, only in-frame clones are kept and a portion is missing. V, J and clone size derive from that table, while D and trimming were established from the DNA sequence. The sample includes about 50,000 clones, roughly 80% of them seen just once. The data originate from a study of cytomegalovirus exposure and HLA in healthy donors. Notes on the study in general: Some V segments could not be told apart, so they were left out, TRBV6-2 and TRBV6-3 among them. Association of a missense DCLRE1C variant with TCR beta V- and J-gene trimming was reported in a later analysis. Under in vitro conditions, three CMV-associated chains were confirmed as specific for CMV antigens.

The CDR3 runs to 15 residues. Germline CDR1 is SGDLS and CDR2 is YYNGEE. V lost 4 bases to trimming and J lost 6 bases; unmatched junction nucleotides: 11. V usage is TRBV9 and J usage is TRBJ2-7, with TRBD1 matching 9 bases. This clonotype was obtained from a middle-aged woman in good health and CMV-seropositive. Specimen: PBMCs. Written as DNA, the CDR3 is TGTGCCAGCAGCCTTCTCGGGGACAGGGATGGCGAGCAGTACTTC. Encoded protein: CASSLLGDRDGEQYF.